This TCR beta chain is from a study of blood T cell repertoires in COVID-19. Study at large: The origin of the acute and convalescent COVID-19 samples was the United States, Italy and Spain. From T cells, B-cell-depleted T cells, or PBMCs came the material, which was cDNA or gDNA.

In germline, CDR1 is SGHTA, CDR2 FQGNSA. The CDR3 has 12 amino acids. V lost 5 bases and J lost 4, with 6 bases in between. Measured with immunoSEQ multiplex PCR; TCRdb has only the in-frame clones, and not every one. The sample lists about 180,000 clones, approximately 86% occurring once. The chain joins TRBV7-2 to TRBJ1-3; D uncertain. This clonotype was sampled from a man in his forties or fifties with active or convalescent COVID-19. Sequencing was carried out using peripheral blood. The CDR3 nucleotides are TGTGCCAGCAGCCCCCGGGGAAACACCATATATTTT. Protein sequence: CASSPRGNTIYF. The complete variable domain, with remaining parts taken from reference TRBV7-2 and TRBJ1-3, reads GAGVSQSPSNKVTEKGKDVELRCDPISGHTALYWYRQSLGQGLEFLIYFQGNSAPDKSGLPSDRFSAERTGGSVSTLTIQRTQQEDSAVYLCASSPRGNTIYFGEGSWLTVV.